These 15 T cell receptor beta chains were all obtained from the same sample, sequenced in a study of blood T cells in healthy people across ages. A second about 6 to 12 cycle PCR used barcoded and J-beta primers. One entry per CDR3 protein, called by TCRdb with MiXCR from the 5' RACE reads. The table records around 650,000 distinct CDR3 sequences, approximately 29% of them present only once. The sequencing sample was made of blood. The receptor set was obtained from a woman of 80 years or more in good health.

CDR3 loop: CSARPLAGYEQYF. DNA for the CDR3: TGCAGTGCTAGGCCACTAGCGGGGTACGAGCAGTACTTC. The chain employs TRBV20-1 and TRBJ2-5, with 10 positions matching TRBD2. The DNA end lines up better with TRBJ2-7; the J call may be wrong. Germline CDR1 is DFQATT and CDR2 is SNEGSKA (reference sequence). The CDR3 spans 13 residues.

This clonotype was recorded at least ten times. The chain has TRBV25-1 and TRBJ2-1; D gene uncertain. Germline CDR1 is MGHDK and CDR2 is SYGVNS. The CDR3 extends over 12 amino acids. Trimming removed 2 bases from V and 10 bases from J, with 9 bases in between. The CDR3 here is CASSERDFEQFF. The CDR3 coding sequence is TGTGCCAGCAGTGAAAGGGATTTCGAGCAGTTCTTC.

This clonotype has ten or more counts. This chain links TRBV6-6 with TRBJ2-7; unclear D gene. CDR1 is MNHNY, CDR2 SVGAGI, per germline (reference sequence). The CDR3 runs 11 residues. The ends were cut back, 8 bases at V and 0 bases at J, with 5 bases in the middle. CDR3 amino acids: CASPDSYEQYF. CDR3 DNA: TGTGCCAGCCCTGACTCCTACGAGCAGTACTTC.

The gene calls are TRBV5-4 and TRBJ2-4; TRBD2 might be the D (8 bases). CDR3 length: 19 residues. Trimming left V 4 bases short and J 1 base short, with 24 bases between. Germline V lookup: CDR1 SGHNT, CDR2 YYREEE (reference sequence). The CDR3 region is CASSQGGLVWEGAKNIQYF. The CDR3 DNA reads as TGTGCCAGCAGCCAGGGGGGACTAGTGTGGGAAGGGGCCAAAAACATTCAGTACTTC.

A few counts support this clonotype. The junction departs from germline at one end; a sequencing error may be responsible. V gene TRBV2 combines with J gene TRBJ2-5; D unresolved. TRBJ2-7 matches the DNA end more closely, so the J call is doubtful. CDR1 and CDR2 (germline): SNHLY, FYNNEI. This CDR3 has 13 residues. This CDR3 is CAGSPLSGYEQYF. CDR3 bases: TGTGCCGGCAGTCCCCTCTCGGGTTACGAGCAGTACTTC.

This clonotype was seen at least ten times. The genes are TRBV15 and TRBJ2-3; D gene ambiguous. V was clipped by 3 bases and J by 7 bases, with 8 bases between them. The CDR3 is made up of 12 amino acids. Germline V CDR1 and CDR2: LNHNV, YYDKDF (reference sequence). CDR3 in DNA: TGTGCCACCAGCAGGGCATTGAATACGCAGTATTTT. This gives the protein CATSRALNTQYF.

The chain links TRBV7-8 to TRBJ1-2, with a weak D call TRBD1 (5 bases). V lost 1 base and J 8 bases, leaving 11 bases between the germline ends. Germline V gene lookup returns CDR1 SGHVS and CDR2 FQNEAQ. The CDR3 runs to 13 residues. The CDR3 DNA is TGTGCCAGCAGCTTAGGAGGGGCTGAAGGCTACACCTTC. Translated, it gives CASSLGGAEGYTF.

This clonotype was detected many times. The rearrangement uses TRBV5-1 and TRBJ2-3; TRBD1 might be the D (5 bases). Germline values: CDR1 SGHRS, CDR2 YFSETQ. Trimming took 3 bases from V and 6 from J, leaving 14 bases between them. The CDR3 is 14 residues long. CDR3 loop: CASSSPQVTDTQYF. The CDR3 bases are TGCGCCAGCAGCTCACCACAGGTTACGGATACGCAGTATTTT.

The V and J genes are TRBV18 and TRBJ1-1; 8 bases fit TRBD1. The CDR3 extends over 14 amino acids. Per germline, CDR1 KGHSH and CDR2 LQKENI. V lost 4 bases, J lost 4 bases, and 5 bases stayed unmatched. CDR3 DNA: TGTGCCAGCTCACAGACAGGGGATGCCACTGAAGCTTTCTTT. Amino acid sequence: CASSQTGDATEAFF. Full variable domain (missing parts from reference TRBV18 and TRBJ1-1): NAGVMQNPRHLVRRRGQEARLRCSPMKGHSHVYWYRQLPEEGLKFMVYLQKENIIDESGMPKERFSAEFPKEGPSILRIQQVVRGDSAAYFCASSQTGDATEAFFGQGTRLTVV.

There are a few counts of this clonotype. The chain is built from TRBV27 and TRBJ1-5, with D possibly matching TRBD1 (6 bases). Germline V gene sequence: CDR1 MNHEY, CDR2 SMNVEV (reference sequence). Trimming left V 4 bases short and J 6 bases short, with 13 bases between. The CDR3 sequence is 14 residues long. CDR3 region: CASSSTTGSQPQHF. Here the CDR3 DNA reads TGTGCCAGCAGTTCAACTACAGGGTCTCAGCCCCAGCATTTT.

This clonotype was found a few times. V is TRBV2 and J is TRBJ2-7; D is tentatively TRBD1 or TRBD2 (6 bases each). Germline-derived CDR1 and CDR2 are SNHLY and FYNNEI. The CDR3 consists of 14 residues. Deletions cut 6 bases from V and 3 bases from J, with 15 bases between. The CDR3 region is CASRGAGQNYEQYF. The DNA of the CDR3 is TGTGCCAGCAGGGGCGCGGGACAAAACTACGAGCAGTACTTC.

This clonotype was seen at least ten times. DNA of the CDR3: TGCGCCAGCAGCGCGGACAGAAAAGAGACCCAGTACTTC. Residues: CASSADRKETQYF. V is TRBV5-1 and J is TRBJ2-5, with a possible D match to TRBD1 (6 bases). Trimming left V 4 bases short and J 3 bases short, with 10 bases between. CDR3 size: 13 residues. Per germline, CDR1 SGHRS and CDR2 YFSETQ. The whole variable domain, filled in from reference TRBV5-1 and TRBJ2-5, reads KAGVTQTPRYLIKTRGQQVTLSCSPISGHRSVSWYQQTPGQGLQFLFEYFSETQRNKGNFPGRFSGRQFSNSRSEMNVSTLELGDSALYLCASSADRKETQYFGPGTRLLVL.

This clonotype was counted between two and nine times. The chain couples TRBV7-9 to TRBJ2-5; TRBD2 matches 8 bases. The J segment lost 3 bases and the V segment lost 7 bases, leaving 4 bases of the junction unmatched. Looked up from germline, CDR1 is SEHNR and CDR2 is FQNEAQ (reference sequence). The CDR3 has 13 amino acids. DNA of the CDR3: TGTGCCAGCATACGGGGGGGGGAAGAGACCCAGTACTTC. Translated: CASIRGGEETQYF.

This clonotype occurred many times. The chain is built from TRBV29-1 and TRBJ1-2, with a weak D call TRBD1 (5 bases). The germline V and J ends were trimmed by 6 bases and 4 bases, with 21 bases remaining between them. The germline V gene has CDR1 SQVTM and CDR2 ANQGSEA. The CDR3 sequence is 15 residues long. The CDR3 region has the DNA TGCAGCGTGGAGGGGCCGGGCGGCCCCTCCTATGGCTACACCTTC. This sequence encodes CSVEGPGGPSYGYTF.

A note on this clonotype: At one boundary the junction diverges from the germline segment, which might be a read error. The gene calls are TRBV20-1 and TRBJ2-3, with TRBD2 as a possible D gene (6 bases). The CDR3 loop spans 19 amino acids. The V gene's germline CDR1 is DFQATT and CDR2 SNEGSKA (reference sequence). The CDR3 DNA reads as TGCAGTGCTAGAGATCTGCGGGACCCGGCGTCGGCCAGCACAGATACGCGGTATTTT. Encoded protein: CSARDLRDPASASTDTRYF.